The 27 T cell receptor beta chains below all came from one sample that was sequenced in a study of cytomegalovirus exposure and HLA in healthy donors (TCRdb year 2017). The library was generated by the immunoSEQ multiplex PCR assay. For the multiplex PCR, a mixture combining 60 forward primers for TCR Vbeta segments and 13 reverse primers for TCR Jbeta segments was used. Drawn from immuneACCESS, this table holds only the in-frame rearrangements with V and J called that TCRdb kept. Clones are partly lost; checked studies trace under half to an unresolved V gene and leave the rest unexplained. The sample data list 250,000 to 300,000 clones, and roughly four fifths of these were observed just once. The top ten clones comprise 1.5% to 2.5% of the sample. The source material was PBMCs. The source of these receptors is a woman aged 40-49 years in good health and CMV-seropositive.

V gene TRBV27 combines with J gene TRBJ2-1; 10 nucleotides match TRBD2. Germline V gives CDR1 MNHEY, CDR2 SMNVEV (reference sequence). The length of the CDR3 is 11 residues. V trimming: 3 bases; J trimming: 15 bases; junction bases outside the gene matches: 2. In nucleotides, the CDR3 is TGTGCCAGCAGTTTTAGCGGGAGGTCGTTCTTC. This sequence encodes CASSFSGRSFF.

This clone was detected a few times. CDR3 loop: CAWSPWTGSSSPLHF. For the CDR3, the DNA is TGTGCCTGGAGTCCCTGGACAGGGTCCAGTTCACCCCTCCACTTT. This rearrangement joins TRBV30 to TRBJ1-6; 8 bases are shared with TRBD1. Germline V lookup: CDR1 GTSNPN, CDR2 SVGIG (reference sequence). The CDR3 runs 15 residues. Trimming took 2 bases from V and 9 from J; bases not matched to a gene: 9.

The gene calls are TRBV7-9 and TRBJ2-7; 7 bases match TRBD1. Trimming at V came to 5 bases and at J to 5 bases, leaving 12 bases not matched to a gene. The length of the CDR3 is 15 residues. Germline V gene lookup returns CDR1 SEHNR and CDR2 FQNEAQ (reference sequence). The CDR3, as DNA: TGTGCCAGCAGCATCCAACAGGGGAATATTAACGAGCAGTACTTC. Translation gives CASSIQQGNINEQYF.

Note on this clone: Different DNA sequences within this sample yield the same CDR3. The rearrangement links TRBV28 to TRBJ1-1; no reliable D call. The CDR3 covers 12 residues. Germline V CDR1 and CDR2: MDHEN, SYDVKM. V was shortened by 6 bases and J by 4 bases, with 9 bases between the two germline ends. The CDR3 loop reads CASSLRGTEAFF. CDR3 nucleotides: TGTGCCAGCAGCTTACGAGGCACTGAAGCTTTCTTT.

The V gene is TRBV25-1, the J gene TRBJ1-1; 7 positions match TRBD1. Looked up from germline, CDR1 is MGHDK and CDR2 is SYGVNS. V lost 1 base, J lost 0 bases, and 2 bases stayed unmatched. The CDR3 is 15 residues long. CDR3 protein: CASSEWGTVNTEAFF. The DNA for the CDR3 is TGTGCCAGCAGTGAATGGGGGACAGTGAACACTGAAGCTTTCTTT.

The chain links TRBV30 to TRBJ1-1, with unresolved D. This CDR3 has 13 amino acids. Germline assignment: CDR1 GTSNPN and CDR2 SVGIG (reference sequence). Trimming removed 3 bases from V and 0 bases from J, with 8 bases in between. The CDR3 sequence: CAWRNRLNTEAFF. The CDR3 DNA follows: TGTGCCTGGAGGAACCGGTTGAACACTGAAGCTTTCTTT.

The rearrangement links TRBV19 to TRBJ2-1, with 10 bases fitting TRBD2. The trim removed 3 bases at V and 0 bases at J, leaving 2 bases unmatched. Germline V gene lookup returns CDR1 LNHDA and CDR2 SQIVND (reference sequence). CDR3 size: 16 residues. CDR3 residues: CASSMSGRASYNEQFF. CDR3 coding DNA: TGTGCCAGTAGTATGAGCGGGAGGGCCTCCTACAATGAGCAGTTCTTC.

This rearrangement joins TRBV7-9 to TRBJ2-7; maybe TRBD1 (6 bases). The V gene lost 3 bases and the J gene lost 2 bases, with 14 bases spanning the gap. Looked up from germline, CDR1 is SEHNR and CDR2 is FQNEAQ (reference sequence). CDR3 length: 15 amino acids. The CDR3 loop is CASSFSGTMTYEQYF. DNA of the CDR3: TGTGCCAGCAGCTTCTCCGGGACAATGACCTACGAGCAGTACTTC. The variable domain in full, completed from reference TRBV7-9 and TRBJ2-7, reads DTGVSQNPRHKITKRGQNVTFRCDPISEHNRLYWYRQTLGQGPEFLTYFQNEAQLEKSRLLSDRFSAERPKGSFSTLEIQRTEQGDSAMYLCASSFSGTMTYEQYFGPGTRLTVT.

The chain links TRBV6-5 to TRBJ2-7, with 8 positions matching TRBD1. The CDR3 sequence is 13 residues long. Germline trimming cut 2 bases from V and 3 bases from J; bases unmatched to any gene: 0. Germline V gives CDR1 MNHEY, CDR2 SVGAGI. The CDR3 loop reads CASSYDRGYEQYF. In DNA form, the CDR3 reads TGTGCCAGCAGTTACGACAGGGGCTACGAGCAGTACTTC.

The rearrangement joins TRBV11-2 to TRBJ2-1; a weak D match, TRBD2 (5 bases). The V gene lost 4 bases and the J gene lost 1 base, with 17 bases spanning the gap. The CDR3 length is 17 residues. Germline V gene lookup returns CDR1 SGHAT and CDR2 FQNNGV. The CDR3 sequence: CASSWLAPLYSYNEQFF. The CDR3 region has the DNA TGTGCCAGCAGCTGGTTAGCGCCACTTTATTCCTACAATGAGCAGTTCTTC.

The rearrangement uses TRBV29-1 and TRBJ1-5, with 7 bases lining up with TRBD1. The CDR3 has 13 amino acids. V shed 7 bases, J shed 3 bases, and the junction held 6 bases outside the gene matches. The V gene's germline CDR1 is SQVTM and CDR2 ANQGSEA. The CDR3: CSGATGPNQPQHF. The CDR3 DNA sequence: TGCAGCGGCGCGACAGGGCCCAATCAGCCCCAGCATTTT. The whole variable domain, filled in from reference TRBV29-1 and TRBJ1-5, reads SAVISQKPSRDICQRGTSLTIQCQVDSQVTMMFWYRQQPGQSLTLIATANQGSEATYESGFVIDKFPISRPNLTFSTLTVSNMSPEDSSIYLCSGATGPNQPQHFGDGTRLSIL.

The chain links TRBV5-8 to TRBJ1-6; 10 nucleotides align to TRBD1. Germline CDR1 and CDR2: SGHTS and YDEGEE. The V gene end was trimmed by 3 bases and the J gene end by 8 bases; junction bases not matched to a gene: 2. This CDR3 comprises 14 residues. In DNA, the CDR3 is TGTGCCAGCAGCTCGACAGGGGGCTATTCACCCCTCCACTTT. It encodes CASSSTGGYSPLHF.

Regarding this clone: The junction shows a germline mismatch at one end, possibly a read error. The genes are TRBV19 and TRBJ2-2, with 9 bases lining up with TRBD2. The CDR3 loop spans 15 amino acids. Germline V gene lookup returns CDR1 LNHDA and CDR2 SQIVND (reference sequence). The CDR3 here is CAGSMRTSAGGELFF. The CDR3 DNA is TGTGCCGGTAGTATGAGGACTAGCGCTGGCGGGGAGCTGTTTTTT.

The chain has TRBV28 and TRBJ1-5; 8 bases agree with TRBD1. Germline assignment: CDR1 MDHEN and CDR2 SYDVKM. This CDR3 region has 13 residues. V lost 6 bases to trimming and J lost 2 bases; unmatched junction nucleotides: 0. Written as DNA, the CDR3 is TGTGCCAGCAGGACAGGGGGCAATCAGCCCCAGCATTTT. Translating gives CASRTGGNQPQHF.

This chain uses TRBV9 with TRBJ1-2, with a tentative D call TRBD1 (5 bases). The V end was cut by 0 bases, the J end by 4 bases, with 16 bases between. Germline V lookup: CDR1 SGDLS, CDR2 YYNGEE. The CDR3 covers 16 residues. DNA for the CDR3: TGTGCCAGCAGCGTAGGTGGCAGACAGTTATCCTATGGCTACACCTTC. As protein: CASSVGGRQLSYGYTF.

Here the CDR3 reads CASRSPTSWELFF. CDR3 nucleotide sequence: TGTGCCAGCAGGTCTCCGACTAGCTGGGAGCTGTTTTTT. The chain uses TRBV28 and TRBJ2-2; TRBD2 matches 7 bases. Germline lookup yields CDR1 MDHEN and CDR2 SYDVKM. The CDR3 is made up of 13 amino acids. Unmatched junction bases numbered 7, after V lost 6 bases and J lost 9 bases.

V usage is TRBV5-1 and J usage is TRBJ1-1; 10 bases agree with TRBD1. The CDR3 totals 14 residues. Germline lookup yields CDR1 SGHRS and CDR2 YFSETQ. The junction had 6 bases not matched to a gene; V was cut back by 5 bases and J by 5 bases. Here the CDR3 DNA reads TGCGCCAGCAGTTCCGGACAGGGGGGTACTGAAGCTTTCTTT. As protein: CASSSGQGGTEAFF. The full variable domain, in which reference TRBV5-1 and TRBJ1-1 provide the parts outside the CDR3, is KAGVTQTPRYLIKTRGQQVTLSCSPISGHRSVSWYQQTPGQGLQFLFEYFSETQRNKGNFPGRFSGRQFSNSRSEMNVSTLELGDSALYLCASSSGQGGTEAFFGQGTRLTVV.

This chain joins TRBV28 and TRBJ2-2, with 7 bases that match TRBD1. Trimming took 5 bases from V and 1 from J; bases not matched to a gene: 4. This CDR3 has 15 residues. Germline CDR1 MDHEN, CDR2 SYDVKM. As DNA, the CDR3 is TGTGCCAGCAGTCAACAGGGGAAGAACACCGGGGAGCTGTTTTTT. Translated, it gives CASSQQGKNTGELFF.

This clone appeared once. The chain links TRBV30 to TRBJ1-2; a weak D match, TRBD1 (5 bases). Germline V gene data show CDR1 as GTSNPN and CDR2 as SVGIG (reference sequence). Trimming pared 0 bases from V and 8 bases from J, leaving 19 bases between. This CDR3 has 15 residues. CDR3 sequence (DNA): TGTGCCTGGAGTGTAAACGGGGGGTGGAATGGAGGCTACACCTTC. It translates to CAWSVNGGWNGGYTF. Full variable domain (outside the CDR3, taken from reference TRBV30 and TRBJ1-2): SQTIHQWPATLVQPVGSPLSLECTVEGTSNPNLYWYRQAAGRGLQLLFYSVGIGQISSEVPQNLSASRPQDRQFILSSKKLLLSDSGFYLCAWSVNGGWNGGYTFGSGTRLTVV.

CDR3 nucleotide sequence: TGTGCCAGCAGCTTAAAGTCGACAGGGACTGAAGCTTTCTTT. It yields the protein CASSLKSTGTEAFF. This rearrangement joins TRBV7-2 to TRBJ1-1; TRBD1 agrees at 7 bases. This CDR3 contains 14 residues. The V segment lost 2 bases and the J segment 5 bases; nucleotides outside the gene matches: 5. Germline-derived CDR1 and CDR2 are SGHTA and FQGNSA.

The chain uses TRBV4-2 and TRBJ1-6, with TRBD1 matching over 8 bases. Germline CDR1 reads LGHNA; CDR2 reads YNFKEQ. The V and J ends lost 0 bases and 7 bases, in that order; junction bases with no gene match: 11. This CDR3 has 18 amino acids. CDR3 region: CASSQEVSGTGQNSPLHF. Here the CDR3 DNA reads TGTGCCAGCAGCCAAGAAGTTTCGGGGACAGGACAGAATTCACCCCTCCACTTT.

This chain joins TRBV28 and TRBJ1-2; D unclear. V was trimmed by 4 bases and J by 5 bases, leaving 14 bases between them. CDR1 is MDHEN and CDR2 is SYDVKM in the germline V gene. This CDR3 has 14 residues. The CDR3 bases are TGTGCCAGCAGTTACAGCGGGATCGGATATGGCTACACCTTC. Protein product: CASSYSGIGYGYTF.

On this clone itself: The junction does not match germline at one end; this may be a read error. The chain carries TRBV29-1 and TRBJ2-4, with D possibly matching TRBD2 (5 bases). Germline V gene lookup returns CDR1 SQVTM and CDR2 ANQGSEA. CDR3 size: 12 residues. The DNA for the CDR3 is TGCAGCGTAGGACTCGAGACAAACAGTCAGTACTTC. Its translation: CSVGLETNSQYF. Combining the CDR3 with reference TRBV29-1 and TRBJ2-4 gives the whole variable domain SAVISQKPSRDICQRGTSLTIQCQVDSQVTMMFWYRQQPGQSLTLIATANQGSEATYESGFVIDKFPISRPNLTFSTLTVSNMSPEDSSIYLCSVGLETNSQYFGAGTRLSVL.

V is TRBV30 and J is TRBJ1-5; 8 bases agree with TRBD1. Trimming took 1 base from V and 6 from J; bases not matched to a gene: 8. From germline, CDR1 is GTSNPN and CDR2 SVGIG (reference sequence). The CDR3 has 15 residues. The CDR3 sequence: CAWSEGQVFSQPQHF. The CDR3 DNA reads TGTGCCTGGAGTGAGGGACAGGTTTTTAGTCAGCCCCAGCATTTT.

This clone was picked up a small number of times. The chain links TRBV11-3 to TRBJ1-2; possible D gene TRBD1, 6 bases. V dropped 3 bases and J dropped 6 bases, with 11 bases sitting between them. The CDR3 contains 13 residues. Germline V gene data show CDR1 as SGHNT and CDR2 as YENEEA. The CDR3 nucleotides read TGTGCCAGCAGCTTCGAGGGGGTGGATGGCTACACCTTC. Encoded protein: CASSFEGVDGYTF.

The genes are TRBV15 and TRBJ2-2, with TRBD2 matching over 12 bases. The germline gives CDR1 LNHNV, CDR2 YYDKDF (reference sequence). This CDR3 comprises 16 residues. Trimming removed 4 bases from V and 6 bases from J; junction bases left unmatched: 6. For the CDR3, the DNA is TGTGCCACCAGCACCACTGGACTAGCGGGACCCGGGGAGCTGTTTTTT. Translated: CATSTTGLAGPGELFF.

The table lists this clone with a count of one. The chain has TRBV5-1 and TRBJ2-5, with 8 bases that match TRBD2. This CDR3 is 17 amino acids long. The V segment lost 0 bases and the J segment 4 bases; nucleotides outside the gene matches: 11. Per the germline V gene, CDR1 is SGHRS and CDR2 is YFSETQ. The CDR3 reads CASSLALRLAGSETQYF. CDR3 coding DNA: TGCGCCAGCAGCTTGGCCTTAAGATTAGCGGGATCAGAGACCCAGTACTTC.